This T cell receptor beta chain was profiled in a study of OX40 agonist ivuxolimab in advanced cancers. About the study: Patients were treated with ivuxolimab, an agonistic anti-OX40 (CD134) antibody. The study's findings and limits: On average, a greater number of expanded clones characterised CD8+ T cells relative to CD4+. Clonal expansion in partial responders at 0.1-3.0 mg/kg ranked among the lowest.

The trim removed 3 bases at V and 4 bases at J, leaving 8 bases unmatched. Germline V lookup: CDR1 SGDLS, CDR2 YYNGEE. The CDR3 spans 17 residues. Using immunoSEQ multiplex PCR, the repertoire was profiled, and TCRdb retains in-frame clones only, with some absent. The sample includes around 70,000 clones, roughly nine tenths of them seen just once. Remarks on this clone: Its antigen is undetermined.

V and J are TRBV9 and TRBJ2-1; TRBD2 matches 12 bases. This TCR derives from an adult with an advanced solid tumor such as melanoma, head and neck, liver or kidney cancer. The specimen comprised CD4+ or CD8+ T cells sorted from blood, sampled in a trial of the OX40 agonist ivuxolimab. CDR3 region: CASSAGIGTSGYNEQFF. In DNA, the CDR3 is TGTGCCAGCAGCGCGGGGATCGGGACTAGCGGGTACAATGAGCAGTTCTTC.